This T cell receptor (beta chain) was sequenced during a study of blood T cell repertoires in COVID-19. The overall study: Acute and convalescent COVID-19 samples came from the United States, Italy and Spain. The cDNA or gDNA used as material had been derived from T cells, B-cell-depleted T cells, or PBMCs.

Between the trimmed V and J ends, which lost 2 bases and 6 bases, there was a span of 8 bases. Per the germline V gene, CDR1 is SGHDT and CDR2 is YYEEEE. This CDR3 has 12 residues. Per the original methods: Cell counts per sample came from amplifying reference gene primers. Sequencing was performed with immunoSEQ multiplex PCR; in TCRdb, only in-frame clones are kept and a portion is missing. Clonal size and the V and J genes are those of that table, whereas D and trimming came from the DNA. The table has 95,000 to 150,000 clones, 75% to 80% seen once. This clone was seen just once. This TCR derives from a human donor in a cohort sampled during active COVID-19. The genes are TRBV5-6 and TRBJ1-2; weak D call: TRBD1 (6 bases). The sequencing input was peripheral blood. The CDR3 loop is CASSFSGDGYTF. CDR3 nucleotide sequence: TGTGCCAGCAGCTTCTCAGGGGATGGCTACACCTTC. The whole variable domain, remainder taken from reference TRBV5-6 and TRBJ1-2, is DAGVTQSPTHLIKTRGQQVTLRCSPKSGHDTVSWYQQALGQGPQFIFQYYEEEERQRGNFPDRFSGHQFPNYSSELNVNALLLGDSALYLCASSFSGDGYTFGSGTRLTVV.